A single TCR beta chain is shown here with its context. What antigen it recognizes has not been identified. Base qualities are missing; no much larger clone stands one base away. In the prospective study, participants were 18 to 89 years old, resided in around 25 geographic areas of the United States, and were enrolled through a virtual design. Cohort assignment in the prospective study relied on participant-reported clinical history from a screening survey and a study questionnaire. For ImmuneRACE Cohort 3, a participant was defined as recovered based on two consecutive negative NP/OP PCR tests, clearance by a healthcare professional, or resolution of symptoms. In the prospective study, whole blood, serum and a nasopharyngeal or oropharyngeal swab were collected from each participant by mobile phlebotomists. Prospective study participants could optionally give additional blood draws and questionnaires over a roughly 2-month period. Blood samples from the prospective study were shipped frozen or at room temperature prior to DNA extraction.

TCRbeta CDR3 regions were amplified from genomic DNA using the immunoSEQ Assay, a bias-controlled multiplex PCR. Per the authors' processing: The number of nucleated cells in each sample was estimated by amplification of reference gene primers within the assay. To quantify the absolute abundance of each unique TCRbeta CDR3 rearrangement, sequence reads were collapsed and filtered. Productive Simpson clonality was computed per sample as the square root of Simpson's diversity index over productive rearrangements. Here the immuneACCESS table is served through TCRdb, limited to in-frame sequences with V and J called. Missing clones are a known gap in these copies; in checked studies unresolved V genes cover under half, and the rest lacks a known reason. V and J calls and clone size are those listed in that table; D and trimming were worked out from the DNA. This sample is represented by roughly 200,000 clones; 70% to 90% of them were singletons. The leading ten clones occupy 1.2% of the sample.

The data derive from a study of blood T cell repertoires in COVID-19 (TCRdb year 2020). With regard to the full study: Collaborator samples came from the United States, Italy and Spain and covered acute and convalescent phases of COVID-19. The material from the prospective study consisted of cDNA or gDNA derived from T cells, B-cell-depleted T cells, or PBMCs. Deeply sampled blood TCRbeta repertoires from subjects exposed to, actively infected with, or recovered from COVID-19 were included in the dataset. The repertoires were released in a freely available public database meant as a resource for research on the immune response to SARS-CoV-2. The samples were drawn from two sources: the first 160 participants of the ongoing ImmuneRACE study, and fewer than 1,500 subjects contributed by 6 global collaborators. A de-identified subject ID, COVID-19 status, age in years and sex were almost always included in the sample metadata. Where available, HLA class I and class II types were obtained from metadata supplied by the sample provider rather than from assay-based typing.

The full study reports these points: Clinical and demographic metadata were provided uncurated, with the amount varying by source and participant.

The germline V end is reduced by 3 bases and the J end by 5 bases; junction bases left unmatched: 12. The CDR3, from cysteine to phenylalanine, totals 16 residues. Just CDR3 DNA is preserved here, 48 bases in frame from base 1. The germline V gene gives CDR1 as SGDLS and CDR2 as YYNGEE. The sequence joins TRBV9 to TRBJ1-1, with 8 bases matching TRBD1. This receptor was taken from a man aged 25-40 years who had recovered from COVID-19. The sequenced material came from PBMCs or T cells enriched from blood (not recorded which). The CDR3 in this case is CASSARDRPLGTEAFF. The DNA reads TGTGCCAGCAGCGCCCGGGACAGGCCCCTAGGAACTGAAGCTTTCTTT.